One sample yielded the 27 T cell receptor beta chains listed below, sequenced in a study of T cell changes during pregnancy in multiple sclerosis. Some clones are missing from TCRdb's copy, which holds only in-frame ones; the method was immunoSEQ multiplex PCR. The sample consists of approximately 99,000 clones, approximately 93% of them appearing once. The source material was peripheral blood, sampled after pregnancy. These receptors were obtained from a female donor with multiple sclerosis, enrolled in a pregnancy study.

This clone is a singleton in its sample. V usage is TRBV27 and J usage is TRBJ2-1; a weak D match, TRBD2 (5 bases). The germline V gene encodes CDR1 MNHEY and CDR2 SMNVEV (reference sequence). Trimming took off 3 bases at V and 0 bases at J, with 6 bases between the two ends. This CDR3 contains 14 residues. CDR3 sequence (DNA): TGTGCCAGCAGTTTGGCGGGCTCCTACAATGAGCAGTTCTTC. Protein product: CASSLAGSYNEQFF.

J is TRBJ2-1 and V is TRBV5-6, with D uncertain. This CDR3 has 14 residues. Germline assignment: CDR1 SGHDT and CDR2 YYEEEE. Trimming removed 1 base at V and 9 bases at J, with 14 bases between. CDR3: CASSLKNFPGEQFF. In DNA form, the CDR3 reads TGTGCCAGCAGCTTGAAGAATTTTCCCGGTGAGCAGTTCTTC.

This chain joins TRBV6-5 and TRBJ2-1, with D tentatively TRBD2 (5 bases). CDR1 is MNHEY, CDR2 SVGAGI, per germline. This CDR3 contains 14 residues. V dropped 6 bases and J dropped 0 bases, with 9 bases sitting between them. CDR3 bases: TGTGCCAGCAGCCCGGGGAGCTCCTACAATGAGCAGTTCTTC. This sequence encodes CASSPGSSYNEQFF.

V is TRBV5-8 and J is TRBJ2-1, with TRBD2 matching 7 bases. The CDR3 loop spans 15 amino acids. The germline V gene encodes CDR1 SGHTS and CDR2 YDEGEE. Trimming at V came to 4 bases and at J to 0 bases, leaving 4 bases not matched to a gene. The DNA of the CDR3 is TGTGCCAGCAGCCGAGGCGGGAGCTCCTACAATGAGCAGTTCTTC. Its translation is CASSRGGSSYNEQFF.

This sequence joins TRBV10-3 and TRBJ1-2; the match to TRBD1 covers 10 bases. Germline V gene sequence: CDR1 ENHRY, CDR2 SYGVKD. The CDR3 totals 13 residues. V shed 7 bases and J 7 bases; nucleotides not matched to a gene: 6. CDR3 nucleotide sequence: TGTGCCATCATGGGGACAGGGGAGCCTGGCTACACCTTC. It encodes CAIMGTGEPGYTF.

The chain combines TRBV27 with TRBJ2-7; 9 bases align to TRBD1. With V trimmed by 3 bases and J by 4 bases, 7 bases remained unmatched. The germline gives CDR1 MNHEY, CDR2 SMNVEV (reference sequence). This CDR3 has 15 residues. The CDR3 is CASSLAGTGWYEQYF. DNA of the CDR3: TGTGCCAGCAGTTTGGCCGGGACAGGGTGGTACGAGCAGTACTTC.

The chain recombines TRBV29-1 with TRBJ2-1, with D perhaps matching TRBD2 (5 bases). The CDR3 is made up of 14 amino acids. CDR1 SQVTM and CDR2 ANQGSEA come from the germline V gene. V dropped 2 bases and J dropped 1 base, with 9 bases sitting between them. The CDR3 here is CSVELGLSYNEQFF. DNA for the CDR3: TGCAGCGTTGAACTAGGACTTTCCTACAATGAGCAGTTCTTC.

V gene TRBV28 combines with J gene TRBJ2-5; 14 bases are a match to TRBD2. This CDR3 region has 16 residues. The V segment lost 3 bases and the J segment 5 bases; nucleotides outside the gene matches: 5. CDR1 and CDR2 (germline): MDHEN, SYDVKM. The CDR3 region is CASSLGLAGVLETQYF. The DNA for the CDR3 is TGTGCCAGCAGTTTGGGACTAGCGGGAGTCTTGGAGACCCAGTACTTC.

The chain is built from TRBV11-2 and TRBJ2-3, with D possibly being TRBD1 (5 bases). V was pared by 2 bases and J by 0 bases, with 15 bases between. Germline-derived CDR1 and CDR2 are SGHAT and FQNNGV. This CDR3 comprises 17 residues. DNA of the CDR3: TGTGCCAGCAGCTTATCTATAAGGGGAATGAGCACAGATACGCAGTATTTT. It codes for CASSLSIRGMSTDTQYF.

This chain joins TRBV27 and TRBJ2-7; maybe TRBD2 (6 bases). This CDR3 has 13 amino acids. The V gene lost 5 bases and the J gene lost 4 bases, with 12 bases spanning the gap. Germline assignment: CDR1 MNHEY and CDR2 SMNVEV (reference sequence). CDR3 loop: CASSVGGRYEQYF. The CDR3, as DNA: TGTGCCAGCAGTGTGGGGGGACGGTACGAGCAGTACTTC.

The chain combines TRBV27 with TRBJ2-4; possible D gene TRBD2, 5 bases. The length of the CDR3 is 15 residues. Germline CDR1 reads MNHEY; CDR2 reads SMNVEV (reference sequence). The V end lost 0 bases, the J end lost 3 bases, and 9 bases lay between the germline ends. The CDR3 region is CASSLSRVGKNIQYF. DNA of the CDR3: TGTGCCAGCAGTTTATCGAGGGTGGGCAAAAACATTCAGTACTTC.

The gene calls are TRBV13 and TRBJ2-7; D may be TRBD2 (7 bases). Trimming removed 5 bases at V and 6 bases at J, with 14 bases between. The CDR3 spans 13 residues. From germline, CDR1 is PRHDT and CDR2 FYEKMQ (reference sequence). The DNA of the CDR3 is TGTGCCAGCAGCCTTAGAGGGGGGGGCGAGCAGTACTTC. Its translation is CASSLRGGGEQYF.

This clone occurred once. This sequence joins TRBV5-1 and TRBJ1-4, with D tentatively TRBD1 (5 bases). The germline CDR1 and CDR2 sequences are SGHRS and YFSETQ. Trimming took off 4 bases at V and 7 bases at J, with 26 bases between the two ends. The CDR3 runs to 18 residues. The CDR3 bases are TGCGCCAGCAGCGGATACTCTCGGGGAACGGGACTCGGTGAAAAACTGTTTTTT. Protein: CASSGYSRGTGLGEKLFF.

The V call is TRBV28, the J call TRBJ1-3; 8 positions agree with TRBD1. The CDR3 loop spans 16 amino acids. Germline trimming cut 5 bases from V and 4 bases from J; bases unmatched to any gene: 10. Germline lookup yields CDR1 MDHEN and CDR2 SYDVKM. The CDR3 is CASSPFGSGGGNTIYF. The CDR3 coding sequence is TGTGCCAGCAGTCCCTTCGGGTCAGGGGGCGGAAACACCATATATTTT.

The genes are TRBV7-8 and TRBJ1-2; 10 bases agree with TRBD1. From germline, CDR1 is SGHVS and CDR2 FQNEAQ. V was pared by 4 bases and J by 4 bases, with 6 bases of the junction left unmatched. The CDR3 sequence is 15 residues long. The CDR3 nucleotides are TGTGCCAGCAGCTCACACCGGGACAGGGGCTATGGCTACACCTTC. The encoded protein is CASSSHRDRGYGYTF.

The chain carries TRBV5-1 and TRBJ2-7, with TRBD1 identical over 9 bases. J gave up 7 bases and V 4 bases, and 6 bases lay outside the gene matches. Germline V CDR1 and CDR2: SGHRS, YFSETQ. This CDR3 region has 13 residues. The CDR3 nucleotides read TGCGCCAGCAGCAGGCCGGGACAGGGTGAGCAGTACTTC. The encoded protein is CASSRPGQGEQYF.

This clone was observed a few times. The chain uses TRBV29-1 and TRBJ1-3; D is perhaps TRBD1 (5 bases). The CDR3 is 14 residues long. The germline V gene encodes CDR1 SQVTM and CDR2 ANQGSEA. With 0 bases removed from V and 0 bases from J, the gap between germline ends came to 6 bases. The CDR3 nucleotides read TGCAGCGTTGAAGACAGGGTCTCTGGAAACACCATATATTTT. This sequence encodes CSVEDRVSGNTIYF.

The chain has TRBV30 and TRBJ2-2, with TRBD2 matching over 10 bases. The CDR3 loop spans 15 amino acids. V was pared by 1 base and J by 10 bases, with 9 bases of the junction left unmatched. Germline-derived CDR1 and CDR2 are GTSNPN and SVGIG (reference sequence). Here the CDR3 DNA reads TGTGCCTGGAGTGGAGCCCTAGCGGGAGTAGCGGAGCTGTTTTTT. Amino acid sequence: CAWSGALAGVAELFF.

As for this clone: At the DNA level, this CDR3 is encoded by other sequences in the same sample as well. CDR3 region: CASSLAASEKAFF. CDR3 in DNA: TGTGCCAGCAGCTTAGCCGCTTCTGAGAAAGCTTTCTTT. The chain links TRBV7-9 to TRBJ1-1; D is undetermined. Germline V gene sequence: CDR1 SEHNR, CDR2 FQNEAQ (reference sequence). The CDR3 spans 13 residues. The V end lost 0 bases, the J end lost 9 bases, and 11 bases lay between the germline ends.

The sample holds one count of this clone. The DNA for the CDR3 is TGTGCCAGCAGTGAAGACTCGGGACTAGCGGCACCCATTTACAATGAGCAGTTCTTC. This encodes CASSEDSGLAAPIYNEQFF. The rearrangement uses TRBV6-1 and TRBJ2-1; 11 bases match TRBD2. The CDR3 spans 19 residues. V shed 1 base, J shed 4 bases, and the junction held 12 bases outside the gene matches. CDR1 MNHNS and CDR2 SASEGT come from the germline V gene.

This chain connects TRBV7-2 to TRBJ2-1; D call uncertain. The germline V gene encodes CDR1 SGHTA and CDR2 FQGNSA. Trimming removed 0 bases at V and 6 bases at J, with 9 bases between. The CDR3 covers 14 residues. DNA for the CDR3: TGTGCCAGCAGCTTAGCGGCTTCGGGCAATGAGCAGTTCTTC. Its protein product is CASSLAASGNEQFF.

The chain uses TRBV28 and TRBJ2-3, with TRBD1 identical over 7 bases. The germline V gene encodes CDR1 MDHEN and CDR2 SYDVKM. The CDR3 is 15 residues long. Trimming cost V 5 bases and J 2 bases; bases outside gene matches: 7. The CDR3 nucleotides read TGTGCCAGCAGTCTGCCGACAGGGAACACAGATACGCAGTATTTT. As protein: CASSLPTGNTDTQYF. Full variable domain (outside the CDR3, taken from reference TRBV28 and TRBJ2-3): DVKVTQSSRYLVKRTGEKVFLECVQDMDHENMFWYRQDPGLGLRLIYFSYDVKMKEKGDIPEGYSVSREKKERFSLILESASTNQTSMYLCASSLPTGNTDTQYFGPGTRLTVL.

The chain carries TRBV7-8 and TRBJ2-3; D is uncertain. The germline V gene has CDR1 SGHVS and CDR2 FQNEAQ. V was shortened by 4 bases and J by 3 bases, with 11 bases between the two germline ends. This CDR3 contains 14 residues. The CDR3 DNA follows: TGTGCCAGCAGCTACCGTCCAGAAACAGATACGCAGTATTTT. This encodes CASSYRPETDTQYF.

This clone showed up just a few times. The CDR3 here is CASRHPRGTEAFF. The CDR3 bases are TGTGCCAGCAGGCACCCCAGGGGCACTGAAGCTTTCTTT. The V gene is TRBV28, the J gene TRBJ1-1; perhaps TRBD1 as D (6 bases). Trimming left V 6 bases short and J 4 bases short, with 12 bases between. CDR3 length: 13 residues. The germline V gene has CDR1 MDHEN and CDR2 SYDVKM.

This chain connects TRBV4-2 to TRBJ2-3; TRBD1 might be the D (5 bases). CDR3 length equals 13 residues. Germline V gene sequence: CDR1 LGHNA, CDR2 YNFKEQ. V shed 1 base and J shed 4 bases, with 6 bases lying between them. CDR3 loop: CASSQVGADTQYF. The CDR3 DNA reads TGTGCCAGCAGCCAAGTAGGGGCAGATACGCAGTATTTT.

V gene TRBV27 combines with J gene TRBJ1-2, with D possibly matching TRBD1 (5 bases). CDR1 is MNHEY, CDR2 SMNVEV, per germline (reference sequence). The ends were cut back, 5 bases at V and 0 bases at J, with 16 bases in the middle. The CDR3 is made up of 16 amino acids. The CDR3 region has the DNA TGTGCCAGCAGTCCCAAAGTACAGGTAGCTAACTATGGCTACACCTTC. Its protein is CASSPKVQVANYGYTF.

This rearrangement joins TRBV18 to TRBJ1-5; 8 positions match TRBD1. The CDR3 totals 13 residues. J lost 9 bases, V lost 3 bases, and 4 bases had no gene match. Germline V gene lookup returns CDR1 KGHSH and CDR2 LQKENI. This CDR3 reads CASSPGQVRPQHF. The CDR3 DNA sequence: TGTGCCAGCTCACCGGGACAGGTTCGGCCCCAGCATTTT.